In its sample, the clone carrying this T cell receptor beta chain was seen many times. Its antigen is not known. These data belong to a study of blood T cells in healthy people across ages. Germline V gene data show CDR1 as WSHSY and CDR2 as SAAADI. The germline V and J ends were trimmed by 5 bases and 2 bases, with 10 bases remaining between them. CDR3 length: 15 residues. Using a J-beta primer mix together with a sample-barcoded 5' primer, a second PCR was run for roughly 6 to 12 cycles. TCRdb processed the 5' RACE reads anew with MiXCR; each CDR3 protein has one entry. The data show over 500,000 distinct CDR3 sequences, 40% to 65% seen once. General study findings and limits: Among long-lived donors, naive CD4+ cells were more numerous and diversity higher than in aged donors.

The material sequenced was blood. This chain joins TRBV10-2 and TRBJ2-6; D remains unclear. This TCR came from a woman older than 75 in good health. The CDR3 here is CASSSLGTGANVLTF. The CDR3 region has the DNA TGCGCCAGCAGTTCATTGGGGACTGGGGCCAACGTCCTGACTTTC.